A selection of T cell receptor beta chains follows, all from one sample in a study of T cell responses to AZD1222 COVID-19 vaccine. Measured with immunoSEQ multiplex PCR; TCRdb has only the in-frame clones, and not every one. The data hold more than 120,000 clones, with approximately 90% observed a single time. Sample: peripheral blood, taken 28 days after the second AZD1222 dose. The origin of the receptors is an adult who received the AZD1222 COVID-19 vaccine. The CDR3 runs from the conserved cysteine through the conserved F or W. A D gene is named only where the DNA matches it firmly. Expanded clones are given a class, and other clones once, few, many or no size at all.

cdr3_aa	v_call	j_call	clone_size	d_call
CATTGQGIHEQYF	TRBV10-3	TRBJ2-7	once	TRBD1
CASSDTYRGPGTEAFF	TRBV6-1	TRBJ1-1	.	TRBD1
CASSLGPGSTDTQYF	TRBV19	TRBJ2-3	.	.
CASSSRDGVDQPQHF	TRBV6-2/TRBV6-3	TRBJ1-5	.	.
CATDSGRRGTGELFF	TRBV19	TRBJ2-2	.	TRBD2
CASSYQGAMLF	TRBV6-5	TRBJ2-1	.	TRBD1
CASSVGGGLYTGELFF	TRBV9	TRBJ2-2	.	TRBD2
CANIGGGPTYNEQFF	TRBV27	TRBJ2-1	.	.
CASSLEGFTRETQYF	TRBV5-1	TRBJ2-5	.	.
CASSDYRTGNGYTF	TRBV25-1	TRBJ1-2	.	TRBD1
CASSQVLYSGNTIYF	TRBV3-1/TRBV3-2	TRBJ1-3	.	.
CASSPGGREDGYTF	TRBV28	TRBJ1-2	.	.
CASSDFLSYEQYF	TRBV28	TRBJ2-7	.	.
CASSLVGQRDSPLHF	TRBV7-9	TRBJ1-6	.	TRBD1
CASSLGQGDQPQHF	TRBV4-1	TRBJ1-5	.	TRBD1
CATSDLPGQGSNQPQHF	TRBV24-1	TRBJ1-5	once	TRBD1